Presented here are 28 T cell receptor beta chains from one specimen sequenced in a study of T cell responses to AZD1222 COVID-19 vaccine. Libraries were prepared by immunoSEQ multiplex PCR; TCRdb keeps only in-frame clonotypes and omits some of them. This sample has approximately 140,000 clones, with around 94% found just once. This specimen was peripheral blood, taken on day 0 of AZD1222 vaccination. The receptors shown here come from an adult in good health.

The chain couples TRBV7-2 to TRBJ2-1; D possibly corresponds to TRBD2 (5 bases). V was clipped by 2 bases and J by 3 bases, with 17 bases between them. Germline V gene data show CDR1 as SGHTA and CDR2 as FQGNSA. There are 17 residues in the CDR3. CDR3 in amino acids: CASSLNAGGPGYNEQFF. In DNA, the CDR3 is TGTGCCAGCAGCTTAAATGCGGGCGGGCCAGGCTACAATGAGCAGTTCTTC.

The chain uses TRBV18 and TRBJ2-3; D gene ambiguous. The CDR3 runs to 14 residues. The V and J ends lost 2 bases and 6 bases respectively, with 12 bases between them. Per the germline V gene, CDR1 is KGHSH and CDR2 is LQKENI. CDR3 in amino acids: CASSPGHGVDTQYF. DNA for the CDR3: TGTGCCAGCTCACCAGGCCATGGGGTGGATACGCAGTATTTT.

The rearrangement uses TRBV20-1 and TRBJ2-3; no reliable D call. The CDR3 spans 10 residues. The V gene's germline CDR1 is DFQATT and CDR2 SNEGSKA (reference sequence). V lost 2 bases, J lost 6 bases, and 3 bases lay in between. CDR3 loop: CSARYDTQYF. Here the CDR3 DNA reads TGCAGTGCTAGATACGATACGCAGTATTTT.

The CDR3 DNA is TGTGCCAGCAGTTTATCGGCTAGCGGGGGCCTAGGCGAGCAGTACGTC. Translated, it gives CASSLSASGGLGEQYV. This rearrangement joins TRBV28 to TRBJ2-7; 10 bases are a match to TRBD2. Trimming took 1 base from V and 6 from J; bases not matched to a gene: 9. Germline V lookup: CDR1 MDHEN, CDR2 SYDVKM. The CDR3 covers 16 residues.

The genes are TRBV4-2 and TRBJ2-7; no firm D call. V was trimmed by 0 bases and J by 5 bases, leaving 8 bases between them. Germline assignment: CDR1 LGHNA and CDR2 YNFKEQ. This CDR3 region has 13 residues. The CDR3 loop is CASSQDLGNEQYV. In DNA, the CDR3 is TGTGCCAGCAGCCAAGATCTGGGGAACGAGCAGTACGTC.

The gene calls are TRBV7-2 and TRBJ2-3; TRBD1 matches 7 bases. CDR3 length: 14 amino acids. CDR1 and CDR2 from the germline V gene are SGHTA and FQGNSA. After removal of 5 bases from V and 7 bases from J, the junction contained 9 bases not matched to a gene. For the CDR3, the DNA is TGTGCCAGCAGCCCGCGACAGGGATGGAATACGCAGTATTTT. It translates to CASSPRQGWNTQYF.

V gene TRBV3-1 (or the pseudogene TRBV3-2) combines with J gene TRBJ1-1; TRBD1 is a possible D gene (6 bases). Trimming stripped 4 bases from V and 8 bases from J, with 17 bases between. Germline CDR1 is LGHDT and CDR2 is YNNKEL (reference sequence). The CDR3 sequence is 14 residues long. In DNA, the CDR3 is TGTGCCAGCAGCCCGCTAAAAAGACAGGTCGAAGCTTTCTTT. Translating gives CASSPLKRQVEAFF.

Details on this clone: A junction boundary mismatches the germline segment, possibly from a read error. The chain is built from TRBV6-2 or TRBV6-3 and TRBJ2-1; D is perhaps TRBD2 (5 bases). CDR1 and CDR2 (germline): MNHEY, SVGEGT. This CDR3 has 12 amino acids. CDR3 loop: CASSYFGREPLF. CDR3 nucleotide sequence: TGTGCCAGCAGTTACTTTGGCCGGGAACCACTCTTC.

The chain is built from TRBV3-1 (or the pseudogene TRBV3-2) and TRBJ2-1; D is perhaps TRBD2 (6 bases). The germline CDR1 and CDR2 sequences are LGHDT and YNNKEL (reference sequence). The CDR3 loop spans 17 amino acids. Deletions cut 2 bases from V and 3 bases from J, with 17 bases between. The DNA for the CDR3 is TGTGCCAGCAGCCAAAGGTCCGGGGGTTCAGTCTACAATGAGCAGTTCTTC. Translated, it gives CASSQRSGGSVYNEQFF.

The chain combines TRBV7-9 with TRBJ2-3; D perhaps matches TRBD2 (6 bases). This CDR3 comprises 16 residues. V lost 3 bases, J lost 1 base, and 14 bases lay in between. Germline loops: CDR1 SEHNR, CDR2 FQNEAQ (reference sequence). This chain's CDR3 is CASSFGGSGGTDTQYF. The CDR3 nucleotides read TGTGCCAGCAGCTTTGGAGGTAGCGGAGGCACAGATACGCAGTATTTT.

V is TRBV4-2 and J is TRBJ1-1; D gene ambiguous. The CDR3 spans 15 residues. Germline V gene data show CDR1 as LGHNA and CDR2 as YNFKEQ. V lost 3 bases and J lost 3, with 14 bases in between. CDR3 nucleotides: TGTGCCAGCAGCCAGGATTGGATGTCGGACACTGAAGCTTTCTTT. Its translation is CASSQDWMSDTEAFF.

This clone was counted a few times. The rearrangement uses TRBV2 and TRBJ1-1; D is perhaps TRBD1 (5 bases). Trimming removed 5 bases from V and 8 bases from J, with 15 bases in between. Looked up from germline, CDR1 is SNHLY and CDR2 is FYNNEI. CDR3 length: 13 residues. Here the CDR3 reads CASSSVTGSEAFF. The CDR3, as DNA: TGTGCCAGCAGTTCTGTAACAGGATCGGAAGCTTTCTTT.

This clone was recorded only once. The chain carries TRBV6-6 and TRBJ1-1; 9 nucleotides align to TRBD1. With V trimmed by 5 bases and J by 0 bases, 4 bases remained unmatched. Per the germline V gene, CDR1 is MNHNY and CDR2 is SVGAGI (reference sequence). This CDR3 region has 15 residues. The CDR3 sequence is CASSQQGAMNTEAFF. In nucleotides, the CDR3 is TGTGCCAGCAGTCAACAGGGGGCCATGAACACTGAAGCTTTCTTT.

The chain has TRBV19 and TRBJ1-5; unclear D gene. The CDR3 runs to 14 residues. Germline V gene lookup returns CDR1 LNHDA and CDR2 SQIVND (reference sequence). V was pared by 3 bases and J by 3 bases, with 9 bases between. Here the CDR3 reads CASSIVAFNQPQHF. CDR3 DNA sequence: TGTGCCAGTAGTATTGTGGCTTTCAATCAGCCCCAGCATTTT.

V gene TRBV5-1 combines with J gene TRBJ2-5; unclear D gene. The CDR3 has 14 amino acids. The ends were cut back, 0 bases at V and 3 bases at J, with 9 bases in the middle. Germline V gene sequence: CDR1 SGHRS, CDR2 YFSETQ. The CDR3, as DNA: TGCGCCAGCAGCTTGGACAGCACCAAAGAGACCCAGTACTTC. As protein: CASSLDSTKETQYF. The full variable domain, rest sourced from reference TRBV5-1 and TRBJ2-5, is KAGVTQTPRYLIKTRGQQVTLSCSPISGHRSVSWYQQTPGQGLQFLFEYFSETQRNKGNFPGRFSGRQFSNSRSEMNVSTLELGDSALYLCASSLDSTKETQYFGPGTRLLVL.

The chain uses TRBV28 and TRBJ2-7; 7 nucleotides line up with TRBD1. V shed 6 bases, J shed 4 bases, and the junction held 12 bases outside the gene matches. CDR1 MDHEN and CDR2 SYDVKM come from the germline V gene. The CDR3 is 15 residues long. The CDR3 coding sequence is TGTGCCAGCAGCCTGGGGTGGACAGGCGGTTACGAGCAGTACGTC. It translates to CASSLGWTGGYEQYV.

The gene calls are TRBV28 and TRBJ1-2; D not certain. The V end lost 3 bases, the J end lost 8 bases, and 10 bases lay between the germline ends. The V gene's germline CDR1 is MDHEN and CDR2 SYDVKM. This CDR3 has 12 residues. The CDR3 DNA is TGTGCCAGCAGTTTGGCCTTGTCGGGCTACACCTTC. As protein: CASSLALSGYTF.

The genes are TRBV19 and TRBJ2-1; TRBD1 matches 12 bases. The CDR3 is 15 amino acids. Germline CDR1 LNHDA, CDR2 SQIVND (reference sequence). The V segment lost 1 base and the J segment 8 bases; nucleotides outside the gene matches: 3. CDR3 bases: TGTGCCAGTAGTATAGTGGGACAGGGGGCGTATGAGCAGTTCTTC. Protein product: CASSIVGQGAYEQFF.

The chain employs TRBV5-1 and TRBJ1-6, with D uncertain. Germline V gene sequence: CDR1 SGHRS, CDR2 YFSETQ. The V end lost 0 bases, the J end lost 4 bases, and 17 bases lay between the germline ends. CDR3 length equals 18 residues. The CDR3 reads CASSLVGNYSSYNSPLHF. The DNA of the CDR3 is TGCGCCAGCAGCTTGGTCGGCAACTACTCCTCATATAATTCACCCCTCCACTTT.

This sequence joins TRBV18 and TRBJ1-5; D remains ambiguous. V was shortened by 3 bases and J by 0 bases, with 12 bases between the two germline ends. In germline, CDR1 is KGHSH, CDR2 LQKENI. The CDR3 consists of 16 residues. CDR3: CASSPIGTNSNQPQHF. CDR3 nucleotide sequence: TGTGCCAGCTCACCCATCGGCACCAATAGCAATCAGCCCCAGCATTTT.

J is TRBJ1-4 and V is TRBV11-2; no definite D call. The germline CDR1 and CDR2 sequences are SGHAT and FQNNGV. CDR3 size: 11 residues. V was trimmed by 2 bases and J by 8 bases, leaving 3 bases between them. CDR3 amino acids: CASSLREKLFF. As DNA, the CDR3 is TGTGCCAGCAGCTTACGGGAAAAACTGTTTTTT.

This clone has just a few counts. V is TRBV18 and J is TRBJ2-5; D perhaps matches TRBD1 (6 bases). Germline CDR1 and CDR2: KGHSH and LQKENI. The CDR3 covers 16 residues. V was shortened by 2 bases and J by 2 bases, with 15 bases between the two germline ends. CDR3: CASSPSGQIIQETQYF. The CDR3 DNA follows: TGTGCCAGCTCACCAAGCGGACAGATAATTCAAGAGACCCAGTACTTC.

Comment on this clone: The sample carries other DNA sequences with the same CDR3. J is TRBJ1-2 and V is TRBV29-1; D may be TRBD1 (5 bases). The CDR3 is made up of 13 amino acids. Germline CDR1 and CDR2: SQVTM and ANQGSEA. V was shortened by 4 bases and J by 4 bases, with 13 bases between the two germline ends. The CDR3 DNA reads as TGCAGCGTTGTATACGGGGCTGGCTATGGCTACACCTTC. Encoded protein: CSVVYGAGYGYTF.

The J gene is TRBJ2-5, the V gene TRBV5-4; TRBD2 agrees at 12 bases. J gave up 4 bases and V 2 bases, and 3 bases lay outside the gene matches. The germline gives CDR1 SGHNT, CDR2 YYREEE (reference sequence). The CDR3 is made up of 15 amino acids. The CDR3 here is CASSFLAGGAETQYF. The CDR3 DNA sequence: TGTGCCAGCAGCTTCCTAGCGGGGGGGGCAGAGACCCAGTACTTC.

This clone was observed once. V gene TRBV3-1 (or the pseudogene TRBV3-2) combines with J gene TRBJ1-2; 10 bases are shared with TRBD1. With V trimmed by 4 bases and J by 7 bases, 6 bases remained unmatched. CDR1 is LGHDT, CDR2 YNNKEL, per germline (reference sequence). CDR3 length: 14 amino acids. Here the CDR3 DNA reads TGTGCCAGCAGCCGGGGACAGGGGCCAGGTGGCTACACCTTC. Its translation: CASSRGQGPGGYTF.

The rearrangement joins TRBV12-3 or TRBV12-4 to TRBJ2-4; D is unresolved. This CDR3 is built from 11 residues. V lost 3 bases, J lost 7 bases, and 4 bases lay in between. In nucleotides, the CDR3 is TGTGCCAGCAGTTTCAGTAACATTCAGTACTTC. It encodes CASSFSNIQYF.

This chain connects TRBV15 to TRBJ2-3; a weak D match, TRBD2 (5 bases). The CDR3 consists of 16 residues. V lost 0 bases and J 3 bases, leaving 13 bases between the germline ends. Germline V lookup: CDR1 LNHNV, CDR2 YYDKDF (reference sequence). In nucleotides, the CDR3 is TGTGCCACCAGCAGAGACCTAGGAGGCCGGACAGATACGCAGTATTTT. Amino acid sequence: CATSRDLGGRTDTQYF.

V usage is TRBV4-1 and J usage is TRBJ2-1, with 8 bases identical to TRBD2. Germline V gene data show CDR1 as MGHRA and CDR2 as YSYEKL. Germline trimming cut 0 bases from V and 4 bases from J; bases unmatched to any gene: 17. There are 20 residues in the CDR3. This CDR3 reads CASSQDTLRSSSGKYNEQFF. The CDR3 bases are TGCGCCAGCAGCCAAGATACCCTCCGTTCCAGTAGCGGGAAATACAATGAGCAGTTCTTC.